This T cell receptor beta chain was identified in a study of identical twins. Germline CDR1 is DFQATT and CDR2 is SNEGSKA (reference sequence). With 1 base clipped from V and 2 bases from J, the junction kept 6 bases outside the gene matches. The CDR3 length is 16 residues. TCRdb independently ran MiXCR on the 5' RACE reads; one entry per CDR3 protein. Here the sample spans about 480,000 distinct CDR3 sequences, 14% being singletons. This clonotype has more than one count but fewer than ten. These data also formed part of another study, on yellow fever vaccine responses in identical twins.

Sample: CD4+ T cells sorted from blood. This receptor was identified in a young woman in good health. The chain combines TRBV20-1 with TRBJ2-3; the match to TRBD2 covers 10 bases. This CDR3 is CSARAWTSGLTDTQYF. The CDR3 nucleotides are TGCAGTGCTAGAGCATGGACTAGCGGTCTCACAGATACGCAGTATTTT.